The source of this T cell receptor beta chain is a study of memory CD8 T cells in hepatitis C reinfection. Turning to the study itself: Between 12 and 24 weeks after reinfection detection, late samples were drawn.

As for time point: late/post reinfection, 12 to 24 weeks after detection. TCR sequencing was done directly ex vivo on sorted cells, without expansion in vitro. At all three reinfection time points, viable CD3+ CD8+ CD45RO- cells from a couple of donors served as controls. Libraries were prepared by immunoSEQ multiplex PCR; TCRdb keeps only in-frame clonotypes and omits some of them. The sample lists 46,000 or so clones, 89% seen once, with 0.72% in the top ten. V was pared by 0 bases and J by 8 bases, with 11 bases between. The CDR3 extends over 14 amino acids. Germline assignment: CDR1 MGHRA and CDR2 YSYEKL.

The V gene is TRBV4-1, the J gene TRBJ2-1, with D maybe TRBD1 (5 bases). The sequencing input was naive CD8+ T cells sorted from blood. This TCR was recovered from a man younger than 35 with hepatitis C virus infection. The CDR3 reads CASSQEGLGDEQFF. CDR3 sequence (DNA): TGCGCCAGCAGCCAAGAAGGTCTAGGGGATGAGCAGTTCTTC.